These T cell receptor beta chains were read from a single sample in a study of blood T cell repertoires in COVID-19. Sequencing was performed with immunoSEQ multiplex PCR; in TCRdb, only in-frame clones are kept and a portion is missing. The sample yields about 120,000 clones, around three quarters seen once. Material: peripheral blood. These TCRs come from a woman aged 80 or over with acute or convalescent COVID-19. The CDR3 runs from the conserved cysteine through the conserved F or W. The order of the fields is D gene, J gene, clone size, V gene, CDR3 protein, CDR3 DNA. The D gene is left open where the match is weak. Clone size is not always given. Where it is, it says once, few, many or a class for expanded clones.

D: .
J: TRBJ2-3
size: .
V: TRBV19
CDR3: CASMRTATSTDTQYF
DNA: TGTGCCAGTATGCGTACAGCCACGAGCACAGATACGCAGTATTTT

D: TRBD1
J: TRBJ1-4
size: .
V: TRBV12-5
CDR3: CASGLGDRTNEKLFF
DNA: TGTGCTAGTGGTTTGGGGGACAGAACTAATGAAAAACTGTTTTTT

D: .
J: TRBJ1-5
size: .
V: TRBV28
CDR3: CASIKMQGEFQPQHF
DNA: TGTGCCAGCATCAAAATGCAGGGCGAGTTTCAGCCCCAGCATTTT

D: TRBD1
J: TRBJ1-2
size: .
V: TRBV19
CDR3: CASSANRGTGYTF
DNA: TGTGCCAGTAGTGCCAACAGGGGTACGGGCTACACCTTC

D: .
J: TRBJ1-2
size: .
V: TRBV30
CDR3: CAWSVGRFNYGYTF
DNA: TGTGCCTGGTCCGTAGGGAGATTTAACTATGGCTACACCTTC

D: .
J: TRBJ1-1
size: .
V: TRBV12-3/TRBV12-4
CDR3: CASSSHLNTEAFF
DNA: TGTGCCAGCAGTTCACACCTGAACACTGAAGCTTTCTTT

D: TRBD2
J: TRBJ2-1
size: .
V: TRBV7-2
CDR3: CASSWTSGYYNEQFF
DNA: TGTGCCAGCAGCTGGACTAGCGGGTATTACAATGAGCAGTTCTTC

D: .
J: TRBJ1-6
size: few
V: TRBV27
CDR3: CASSLSGRFSPLHF
DNA: TGTGCCAGCAGTTTGTCAGGGCGGTTTTCACCCCTCCACTTT

D: TRBD2
J: TRBJ2-1
size: .
V: TRBV7-2
CDR3: CASRPSGRYNEQFF
DNA: TGTGCCAGCAGACCCAGCGGGAGATACAATGAGCAGTTCTTC

D: TRBD1
J: TRBJ1-1
size: .
V: TRBV9
CDR3: CASSKGQVNTEAFF
DNA: TGTGCCAGCAGCAAGGGACAGGTGAACACTGAAGCTTTCTTT

D: .
J: TRBJ2-3
size: .
V: TRBV7-7
CDR3: CASSLGSGPGTQYF
DNA: TGTGCCAGCAGCTTAGGGTCTGGTCCAGGTACGCAGTATTTT

D: TRBD2
J: TRBJ2-1
size: .
V: TRBV6-2/TRBV6-3
CDR3: CASSYRRTSGYNEQFF
DNA: TGTGCCAGCAGTTACAGGCGGACTAGCGGTTACAATGAGCAGTTCTTC

D: .
J: TRBJ2-7
size: once
V: TRBV19
CDR3: CASSPVVVGSSEQYF
DNA: TGTGCCAGTAGCCCCGTAGTGGTCGGGTCGAGTGAGCAGTACTTC

D: .
J: TRBJ1-1
size: .
V: TRBV18
CDR3: CASSPSVTQAEAFF
DNA: TGTGCCAGCTCACCATCGGTTACTCAGGCTGAAGCTTTCTTT

D: TRBD1
J: TRBJ2-3
size: .
V: TRBV7-2
CDR3: CASSLNRGQDTQYF
DNA: TGTGCCAGCAGCTTAAACAGGGGACAAGATACGCAGTATTTT

D: TRBD1
J: TRBJ2-5
size: .
V: TRBV6-5
CDR3: CASNRGQVGETQYF
DNA: TGTGCCAGCAATAGGGGACAGGTTGGGGAGACCCAGTACTTC

D: .
J: TRBJ2-7
size: once
V: TRBV28
CDR3: CASSLPGDVYEQYF
DNA: TGTGCCAGCAGTTTACCGGGAGACGTTTACGAGCAGTACTTC

D: .
J: TRBJ2-4
size: .
V: TRBV19
CDR3: CASSIIWEEGNIQYF
DNA: TGTGCCAGTAGTATTATCTGGGAGGAGGGAAACATTCAGTACTTC

D: TRBD1
J: TRBJ1-3
size: once
V: TRBV7-2
CDR3: CASSLDRGLGNTIYF
DNA: TGTGCCAGCAGCTTAGACAGGGGGCTCGGAAACACCATATATTTT

D: TRBD1
J: TRBJ1-2
size: .
V: TRBV30
CDR3: CAWSDRGAVYGYTF
DNA: TGTGCCTGGAGCGACAGGGGTGCTGTTTATGGCTACACCTTC

D: .
J: TRBJ1-4
size: .
V: TRBV5-6
CDR3: CASSPVGGEKLFF
DNA: TGTGCCAGCAGCCCCGTGGGGGGGGAAAAACTGTTTTTT

D: TRBD2
J: TRBJ2-1
size: .
V: TRBV27
CDR3: CASRDTGLARGNEQFF
DNA: TGTGCCAGCAGAGACACGGGACTAGCCAGGGGCAATGAGCAGTTCTTC

D: .
J: TRBJ2-3
size: .
V: TRBV10-2
CDR3: CASSEGRAVDTQYF
DNA: TGCGCCAGCAGTGAGGGCAGGGCTGTGGATACGCAGTATTTT

D: .
J: TRBJ2-1
size: .
V: TRBV7-8
CDR3: CASSLTGSSYNEQFF
DNA: TGTGCCAGCAGCTTAACGGGTAGCTCCTACAATGAGCAGTTCTTC

D: TRBD2
J: TRBJ2-5
size: .
V: TRBV5-4
CDR3: CASSRSVLAGKETQYF
DNA: TGTGCCAGCAGCCGGAGCGTTCTAGCGGGAAAAGAGACCCAGTACTTC

D: .
J: TRBJ2-3
size: .
V: TRBV4-2
CDR3: CASSQHGGVGAADTQYF
DNA: TGTGCCAGCAGCCAACACGGAGGGGTAGGTGCCGCAGATACGCAGTATTTT

D: TRBD2
J: TRBJ2-3
size: once
V: TRBV11-2
CDR3: CASSSTGTSSADTQYF
DNA: TGTGCCAGCAGCTCAACCGGGACTAGCTCTGCAGATACGCAGTATTTT

D: .
J: TRBJ2-7
size: .
V: TRBV12-5
CDR3: CASGLVRAAAPDEQYF
DNA: TGTGCTAGTGGTTTGGTACGTGCGGCGGCCCCTGACGAGCAGTACTTC

D: .
J: TRBJ2-2
size: .
V: TRBV6-2/TRBV6-3
CDR3: CASSSQGAGELFF
DNA: TGTGCCAGCAGCTCCCAGGGCGCCGGGGAGCTGTTTTTT